What follows are 28 T cell receptor beta chains derived from one specimen sequenced in a study of T cell responses to AZD1222 COVID-19 vaccine. Sequencing was performed with immunoSEQ multiplex PCR; in TCRdb, only in-frame clones are kept and a portion is missing. The sample carries approximately 150,000 clones, 85% to 95% recorded once. Sequencing used peripheral blood, obtained on day 0 of MenACWY control vaccination. The receptors were sampled from an adult in good health.

This chain connects TRBV2 to TRBJ2-2; D possibly corresponds to TRBD1 (5 bases). CDR1 and CDR2 (germline): SNHLY, FYNNEI. The CDR3 consists of 14 residues. Deletions cut 6 bases from V and 0 bases from J, with 8 bases between. CDR3: CASRGPANTGELFF. The CDR3 bases are TGTGCCAGCAGGGGGCCAGCGAACACCGGGGAGCTGTTTTTT.

V usage is TRBV10-1 and J usage is TRBJ1-1; D is uncertain. Looked up from germline, CDR1 is WNHNN and CDR2 is SYGVQD (reference sequence). This CDR3 contains 13 residues. Between the trimmed V and J ends, which lost 6 bases and 0 bases, there was a span of 8 bases. The CDR3 spells CASSLQMNTEAFF. The CDR3, as DNA: TGCGCCAGCAGCCTACAGATGAACACTGAAGCTTTCTTT.

This rearrangement joins TRBV27 to TRBJ2-7; 10 bases line up with TRBD1. Germline V gene sequence: CDR1 MNHEY, CDR2 SMNVEV (reference sequence). V dropped 6 bases and J dropped 6; count of bases not matched to a gene: 14. The CDR3 has 16 amino acids. CDR3 bases: TGTGCCAGCAGCCCCAGGGCCGGGACAGGGGCTGCCGAGCAGTACTTC. Amino acid sequence: CASSPRAGTGAAEQYF.

The J gene is TRBJ2-3, the V gene TRBV4-2, with unresolved D. The CDR3 has 13 residues. The V and J ends lost 1 base and 2 bases respectively, with 4 bases between them. The germline gives CDR1 LGHNA, CDR2 YNFKEQ. CDR3 in amino acids: CASSQVATDTQYF. CDR3 DNA sequence: TGTGCCAGCAGCCAAGTTGCCACAGATACGCAGTATTTT.

A word on this clone: An end of the junction differs from the germline gene, which may be a read error. This chain links TRBV5-1 with TRBJ2-7, with 7 bases fitting TRBD1. This CDR3 has 12 amino acids. Germline CDR1 is SGHRS and CDR2 is YFSETQ. CDR3 DNA sequence: TGCGCCAGCAGCTTGGACGGGACAGTAGACAACTTC. Its translation is CASSLDGTVDNF. The full variable domain, in which reference TRBV5-1 and TRBJ2-7 provide the parts outside the CDR3, is KAGVTQTPRYLIKTRGQQVTLSCSPISGHRSVSWYQQTPGQGLQFLFEYFSETQRNKGNFPGRFSGRQFSNSRSEMNVSTLELGDSALYLCASSLDGTVDNFGPGTRLTVT.

The chain carries TRBV23-1 and TRBJ1-1; D not certain. TRBV23-1 is designated an ORF whose function remains uncertain. Trimming removed 0 bases from V and 2 bases from J, with 19 bases in between. The CDR3 contains 18 residues. The CDR3 bases are TGCGCCAGCAGTCAATCGATGTTCGCCGGGATAAATAACACTGAAGCTTTCTTT. The encoded protein is CASSQSMFAGINNTEAFF.

The V and J genes are TRBV7-9 and TRBJ2-3, with a tentative D call TRBD1 (6 bases). The length of the CDR3 is 15 residues. The germline V gene has CDR1 SEHNR and CDR2 FQNEAQ (reference sequence). V was trimmed by 5 bases and J by 3 bases, leaving 15 bases between them. The CDR3 is CASSLYRDRTDTQYF. DNA for the CDR3: TGTGCCAGCAGCCTATACCGAGACAGGACAGATACGCAGTATTTT.

The CDR3 DNA reads TGTGCCAGCAGTCGCAGGGACTATGGCTACACCTTC. This encodes CASSRRDYGYTF. J is TRBJ1-2 and V is TRBV6-5; maybe TRBD1 (5 bases). V lost 5 bases and J 3 bases, leaving 7 bases between the germline ends. This CDR3 has 12 amino acids. Germline CDR1 and CDR2: MNHEY and SVGAGI.

This chain connects TRBV5-1 to TRBJ1-1; no clear D. Germline CDR1 SGHRS, CDR2 YFSETQ. V was pared by 3 bases and J by 4 bases, with 19 bases between. The CDR3 length is 16 residues. CDR3 loop: CASSSHLGGARTEAFF. The CDR3 bases are TGCGCCAGCAGCTCCCACCTCGGAGGCGCCCGCACTGAAGCTTTCTTT.

V and J are TRBV7-9 and TRBJ1-6, with 7 bases matching TRBD1. Germline trimming cut 1 base from V and 10 bases from J; bases unmatched to any gene: 7. CDR1 and CDR2 (germline): SEHNR, FQNEAQ (reference sequence). CDR3 length equals 15 residues. The CDR3 protein is CASSLGGGAESPLHF. The CDR3 DNA is TGTGCCAGCAGCTTAGGAGGGGGCGCAGAATCACCCCTCCACTTT.

The V gene is TRBV5-8, the J gene TRBJ1-5; 7 bases match TRBD1. Trimming at V came to 4 bases and at J to 5 bases, leaving 3 bases not matched to a gene. There are 13 residues in the CDR3. Looked up from germline, CDR1 is SGHTS and CDR2 is YDEGEE. The CDR3 DNA sequence: TGTGCCAGCAGCGCCGGGACAGATCAGCCCCAGCATTTT. Translation: CASSAGTDQPQHF.

The chain recombines TRBV3-1 (or the pseudogene TRBV3-2) with TRBJ1-1; D perhaps matches TRBD1 (5 bases). The CDR3 spans 12 residues. Trimming shortened V by 5 bases and J by 7 bases, and 11 bases separated the two germline ends. Germline V gene data show CDR1 as LGHDT and CDR2 as YNNKEL (reference sequence). The CDR3 sequence is CASSSTEVEAFF. The CDR3 bases are TGTGCCAGCAGCTCGACAGAAGTTGAAGCTTTCTTT.

The V call is TRBV2, the J call TRBJ1-5; the D is unclear. Germline V lookup: CDR1 SNHLY, CDR2 FYNNEI. With 2 bases removed from V and 1 base from J, the gap between germline ends came to 12 bases. The CDR3 extends over 16 amino acids. CDR3 sequence (DNA): TGTGCCAGCAGTGAATTCGGGATTAGCAGCAATCAGCCCCAGCATTTT. Encoded protein: CASSEFGISSNQPQHF.

The V and J genes are TRBV5-1 and TRBJ2-5, with 10 bases that match TRBD1. This CDR3 is 16 amino acids long. Germline assignment: CDR1 SGHRS and CDR2 YFSETQ. The J segment lost 4 bases and the V segment lost 1 base, leaving 7 bases of the junction unmatched. The CDR3 region is CASSLSGTGAGETQYF. Written as DNA, the CDR3 is TGCGCCAGCAGCTTGTCTGGGACAGGGGCTGGAGAGACCCAGTACTTC.

The chain recombines TRBV29-1 with TRBJ1-2; TRBD1 matches at 10 bases. Trimming removed 6 bases from V and 5 bases from J; junction bases left unmatched: 15. Germline CDR1 and CDR2: SQVTM and ANQGSEA. The CDR3 contains 16 residues. The chain's CDR3 is CSVAGGQGFLGYGYTF. In DNA form, the CDR3 reads TGCAGCGTCGCGGGGGGACAGGGGTTCCTAGGGTATGGCTACACCTTC.

This clone was observed a few times. CDR3 residues: CASSLRGRGGTGELFF. Here the CDR3 DNA reads TGTGCCAGCAGTTTAAGAGGGAGGGGTGGAACCGGGGAGCTGTTTTTT. This sequence joins TRBV28 and TRBJ2-2, with TRBD2 matching 7 bases. V gave up 2 bases and J gave up 5 bases; unmatched junction bases: 8. The CDR3 extends over 16 amino acids. Germline CDR1 MDHEN, CDR2 SYDVKM. The full variable domain, rest sourced from reference TRBV28 and TRBJ2-2, is DVKVTQSSRYLVKRTGEKVFLECVQDMDHENMFWYRQDPGLGLRLIYFSYDVKMKEKGDIPEGYSVSREKKERFSLILESASTNQTSMYLCASSLRGRGGTGELFFGEGSRLTVL.

The J gene is TRBJ1-2, the V gene TRBV2; the D is unclear. CDR1 and CDR2 from the germline V gene are SNHLY and FYNNEI. The CDR3 is made up of 12 amino acids. Trimming stripped 8 bases from V and 5 bases from J, with 12 bases between. The CDR3 protein is CASSDFGYGYTF. As DNA, the CDR3 is TGTGCCAGCTCCGACTTTGGGTATGGCTACACCTTC.

The V gene is TRBV6-1, the J gene TRBJ1-1; D ambiguous. The V end was cut by 3 bases, the J end by 3 bases, with 11 bases between. CDR1 is MNHNS and CDR2 is SASEGT in the germline V gene. The CDR3 extends over 14 amino acids. CDR3 DNA sequence: TGTGCCAGCAGTGATGGTGCGGGATACACTGAAGCTTTCTTT. This codes for CASSDGAGYTEAFF.

J is TRBJ2-7 and V is TRBV9, with D possibly TRBD2 on 6 matching bases. The CDR3 is 14 amino acids. Germline assignment: CDR1 SGDLS and CDR2 YYNGEE. V lost 0 bases to trimming and J lost 3 bases, with 10 bases between them. In nucleotides, the CDR3 is TGTGCCAGCAGCGTAGGACTGGGGGGCTACGAGCAGTACTTC. It codes for CASSVGLGGYEQYF.

V usage is TRBV7-3 and J usage is TRBJ2-1; possible D gene TRBD2, 5 bases. CDR1 is SGHTA and CDR2 is FQGTGA in the germline V gene. The CDR3 length is 13 residues. V gave up 10 bases and J gave up 4 bases, with 14 bases separating them. Here the CDR3 reads CATGVDRYNEQFF. The DNA for the CDR3 is TGTGCCACCGGGGTTGATCGTTACAATGAGCAGTTCTTC. Based on the CDR3 plus reference TRBV7-3 and TRBJ2-1, the full variable domain is GAGVSQTPSNKVTEKGKYVELRCDPISGHTALYWYRQSLGQGPEFLIYFQGTGAADDSGLPNDRFFAVRPEGSVSTLKIQRTERGDSAVYLCATGVDRYNEQFFGPGTRLTVL.

This chain uses TRBV5-1 with TRBJ2-3; TRBD2 is a possible D gene (5 bases). Germline V gene sequence: CDR1 SGHRS, CDR2 YFSETQ. Trimming took off 2 bases at V and 2 bases at J, with 15 bases between the two ends. The CDR3 consists of 16 residues. Written as DNA, the CDR3 is TGCGCCAGCAGCTTAGCGAACAGCGGATACACAGATACGCAGTATTTT. As protein: CASSLANSGYTDTQYF.

This clone appeared once. The rearrangement uses TRBV5-4 and TRBJ1-2; D perhaps matches TRBD1 (6 bases). The CDR3 spans 15 residues. Per germline, CDR1 SGHNT and CDR2 YYREEE (reference sequence). The V and J ends lost 4 bases and 6 bases respectively, with 19 bases between them. CDR3 DNA sequence: TGTGCCAGCAGCCTGATGAACGCAGGGGTAAATGGCTACACCTTC. Its translation is CASSLMNAGVNGYTF.

The chain uses TRBV6-6 and TRBJ2-1; 14 bases align to TRBD2. There are 15 residues in the CDR3. The V gene's germline CDR1 is MNHNY and CDR2 SVGAGI (reference sequence). Trimming cost V 4 bases and J 6 bases; bases outside gene matches: 2. CDR3 protein: CASSFGLAGGNEQFF. The DNA of the CDR3 is TGTGCCAGCAGTTTTGGACTAGCGGGAGGCAATGAGCAGTTCTTC.

V is TRBV5-1 and J is TRBJ1-3; no reliable D call. This CDR3 has 14 residues. V lost 0 bases and J lost 0, with 4 bases in between. Germline V gene data show CDR1 as SGHRS and CDR2 as YFSETQ. The CDR3 region is CASSLGISGNTIYF. The CDR3 nucleotides are TGCGCCAGCAGCTTGGGCATCTCTGGAAACACCATATATTTT.

The chain couples TRBV5-1 to TRBJ1-1, with TRBD1 identical over 9 bases. Per germline, CDR1 SGHRS and CDR2 YFSETQ. The CDR3 is made up of 16 amino acids. J lost 0 bases, V lost 1 base, and 4 bases had no gene match. CDR3: CASSLQGTGMNTEAFF. CDR3 in DNA: TGCGCCAGCAGCTTGCAAGGGACAGGGATGAACACTGAAGCTTTCTTT. The full variable domain, its missing parts supplied by reference TRBV5-1 and TRBJ1-1, is KAGVTQTPRYLIKTRGQQVTLSCSPISGHRSVSWYQQTPGQGLQFLFEYFSETQRNKGNFPGRFSGRQFSNSRSEMNVSTLELGDSALYLCASSLQGTGMNTEAFFGQGTRLTVV.

This clone occurred once. The rearrangement links TRBV6-6 to TRBJ1-6; no clear D. The CDR3 length is 11 residues. Per germline, CDR1 MNHNY and CDR2 SVGAGI (reference sequence). V was trimmed by 6 bases and J by 16 bases, leaving 13 bases between them. For the CDR3, the DNA is TGTGCCAGCAGCCAGGAAGTTAGGCTCCACTTT. This sequence encodes CASSQEVRLHF.

The chain joins TRBV6-4 to TRBJ1-6; D not resolved. V was clipped by 3 bases and J by 7 bases, with 10 bases between them. CDR1 is MRHNA and CDR2 is SNTAGT in the germline V gene. The CDR3 sequence is 14 residues long. CDR3 in DNA: TGTGCCAGCAGTGAGACATCCCTCAATTCACCCCTCCACTTT. Translated, it gives CASSETSLNSPLHF.

CDR3: CASSVWRETIEQYF. The CDR3 DNA follows: TGTGCCAGCAGCGTTTGGAGAGAAACTATAGAGCAGTACTTC. The V call is TRBV5-5, the J call TRBJ2-7; no clear D gene. The CDR3 runs 14 residues. The ends were cut back, 4 bases at V and 7 bases at J, with 18 bases in the middle. Germline CDR1 is SGHKS and CDR2 is YYEKEE (reference sequence).